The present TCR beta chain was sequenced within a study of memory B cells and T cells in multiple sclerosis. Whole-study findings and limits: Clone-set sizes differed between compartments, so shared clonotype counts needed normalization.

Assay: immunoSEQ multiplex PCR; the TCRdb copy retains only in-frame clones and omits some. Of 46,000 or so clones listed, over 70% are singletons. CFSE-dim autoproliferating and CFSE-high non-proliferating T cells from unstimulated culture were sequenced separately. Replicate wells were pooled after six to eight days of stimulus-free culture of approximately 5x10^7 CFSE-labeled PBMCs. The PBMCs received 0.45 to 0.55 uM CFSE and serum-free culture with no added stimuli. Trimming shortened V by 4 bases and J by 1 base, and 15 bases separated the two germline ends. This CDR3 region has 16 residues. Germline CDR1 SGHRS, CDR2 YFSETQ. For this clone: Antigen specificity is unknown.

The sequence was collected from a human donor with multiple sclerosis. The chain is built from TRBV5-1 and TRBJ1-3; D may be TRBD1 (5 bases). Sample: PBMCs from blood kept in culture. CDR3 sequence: CASSPDGGGSGNTIYF. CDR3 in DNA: TGCGCCAGCAGCCCCGATGGGGGGGGATCTGGAAACACCATATATTTT.